This T cell receptor (beta chain) came from a study of blood T cell repertoires in COVID-19. Study-wide background: From the United States, Italy and Spain came samples of acute and convalescent COVID-19.

The protocol was immunoSEQ multiplex PCR, while the TCRdb copy is restricted to in-frame clones and leaves out a portion. The table shows some 93,000 clones, with less than 90% occurring only once. The clonotype was recovered from a man between 60 and 75 years old with acute or convalescent COVID-19. Sequencing was performed on peripheral blood.

The CDR3 DNA is TGCGCCAGCAGCCACCGACTAGCGGGGGGGAACACAGATACGCAGTATTTT. Amino acid sequence: CASSHRLAGGNTDTQYF. The chain recombines TRBV4-1 with TRBJ2-3, with TRBD2 identical over 14 bases. Germline values: CDR1 MGHRA, CDR2 YSYEKL. The CDR3 totals 17 residues. V was pared by 3 bases and J by 2 bases, with 4 bases of the junction left unmatched.